This entry describes one TCR beta chain. It was during active infection that Seattle patients were enrolled and then longitudinally followed. These data belong to a study of blood T cell repertoires in COVID-19. About the study: Both acute and convalescent COVID-19 samples were obtained from the United States, Italy and Spain.

Profiling relied on immunoSEQ multiplex PCR, and the TCRdb table lists in-frame clones only, not all of them. This table has approximately 340,000 clones, 87% appearing once. The CDR3 is 16 amino acids. Germline CDR1 MNHNY, CDR2 SVGAGI (reference sequence). V shed 2 bases, J shed 2 bases, and the junction held 1 base outside the gene matches. The chain carries TRBV6-6 and TRBJ2-3; the match to TRBD2 covers 13 bases. The sequenced sample consisted of peripheral blood. This clonotype was sampled from a man younger than 45 with COVID-19, enrolled during active disease. The CDR3 protein is CASSYGTSGDTDTQYF. The CDR3, as DNA: TGTGCCAGCAGTTACGGGACTAGCGGGGACACAGATACGCAGTATTTT.